This T cell receptor (beta chain) came from a study of T cell responses to AZD1222 COVID-19 vaccine. Looking at the study overall: Combined were second doses at about 4 or about 12 weeks.

Some clones are missing from TCRdb's copy, which holds only in-frame ones; the method was immunoSEQ multiplex PCR. Here the sample spans 140,000 or so clones, 92% being singletons. The CDR3 consists of 14 residues. The J segment lost 9 bases and the V segment lost 6 bases, leaving 7 bases of the junction unmatched. The germline gives CDR1 LNHDA, CDR2 SQIVND (reference sequence). The chain carries TRBV19 and TRBJ1-5, with 11 positions matching TRBD1. The input for sequencing was peripheral blood, taken on day 0 of AZD1222 vaccination. This clonotype was sampled from an adult in good health. For the CDR3, the DNA is TGTGCCAGTAGCAGCCGGGACAGGGGGGGGCCCCAGCATTTT. Protein sequence: CASSSRDRGGPQHF.